This T cell receptor beta chain was sequenced during a study of cytomegalovirus exposure and HLA in healthy donors (TCRdb year 2017). Describing the broader study: According to an earlier analysis of 587 of the donors, about 179 million T cells yielded roughly 110 million unique TCR beta sequences and about 300 Gb of sequence data. An early release that covered roughly 600 HLA-typed donors contained 250 to 350 gigabases of sequencing data and tens of millions of unique TCR sequences. Of the approximately 400 genotyped donors, about 80% fell in the genetic ancestry cluster associated with self-reported Caucasian donors. The study was designed to test whether signatures of past pathogen exposure could be identified by cataloging public T cell receptors. Using immunosequencing, the study profiled T cell repertoires from fewer than 700 subjects and related those repertoires to cytomegalovirus serostatus. A separate validation cohort of over a hundred different subjects was used in addition to the approximately 700-subject first cohort. High-throughput TCR immunosequencing, statistical association of individual TCRs with disease status, and machine learning were combined to predict cytomegalovirus infection status. In a later analysis, previously published TCR beta repertoires from about 640 donors were re-analyzed and high-resolution HLA genotyping was added so that TCR occurrence patterns could be studied. Rather than drawing on any new phenotypic data, the later analysis identified candidate immune exposures from TCR beta sequences and the way those sequences occurred across donors. To decide whether each TCR beta V gene segment behaved as functional or pseudogenic, an earlier analysis of fewer than 750 of the donors relied on high-throughput TCR beta sequencing. Donor age, sex, ethnicity and CMV serostatus were collected together with the repertoire data. A later genetic analysis took genome-wide SNP genotypes for about 65% of the 666 donors and used that subset as a discovery cohort. Every repertoire in the discovery cohort had been generated on one and the same sequencing platform. Both class I and class II loci were covered by HLA typing, at four-digit resolution. Typing coverage differed by locus: A, B, C, DRB1 and DQB1 were typed in about 629-630 donors, DQA1 in about 500, DPA1 in around 580, and DPB1 in 400 to 480. Four or five DR-DQ haplotypes were handled as single units for association and clustering because linkage in the cohort was strong. On average, 235,054 unique TCR beta nucleotide sequences were sequenced per donor among a few hundred genotyped donors of the cohort, with roughly 18% of those sequences being non-productive. The investigation overall reported the following: The presence/absence analyses assumed that sequencing depth was roughly uniform across donors, and that assumption may not be true. Correlated functional status among segregating V segments might be attributable to linkage disequilibrium, but an unknown experimental factor could not be ruled out. When HLA alleles, especially DR and DQ, strongly co-occurred, TCR associations were difficult to assign to individual alleles. A later analysis found that most CMV-associated TCR beta chains appeared HLA-restricted, with HLA associations seemingly driven largely by CMV exposure. Some IMGT-functional V segments, including TRBV6-2 and TRBV6-3, could not be told apart with the 87-base-pair reads, so those segments were excluded. Several of the top co-occurrence clusters appeared to be linked to parvovirus B19, influenza, CMV and Epstein-Barr virus, according to a later analysis. The authors suggested that the approach could potentially be extended to other disease states and immunological phenotypes. Because some donors lacked HLA typing at each locus, the association tests relied only on the typed subset. In a later genetic analysis, a missense DCLRE1C variant was associated with V-gene and J-gene trimming of TCR beta chains, and the association was replicated in an independent cohort. The study gave a list of 150 to 200 TCR beta chains associated with cytomegalovirus. Because counts were too low, about 18 rarely observed V segments, including chromosome 9 orphons, were left out of the earlier analysis of some 600 of the donors. While some public TCRs were present in many individuals, most TCR sequences turned up only very rarely across donors. A cluster of highly shared sequence variants was judged likely to represent a technical artifact of the sequencing pipeline. The only immune exposure information available for the cohort was CMV serostatus. A later analysis associated about 18,000 TCR beta sequences with specific HLA alleles at a false discovery rate of 0.05. A later analysis found that HLA-associated TCR beta chains were more clonally expanded and had lower generation probabilities than equally common non-associated chains. A few of the identified cytomegalovirus-associated TCR beta chains were confirmed in vitro to be specific for cytomegalovirus antigens. In an earlier analysis of about 540 of the donors, most TCR beta V segments were observed in productive rearrangements about 87% or about 30% of the time, broadly matching IMGT annotations. According to a later genetic analysis, donors in an Asian-associated ancestry cluster had fewer N-insertions in productive TCRs than the approximately 650-donor mean. Only TCR beta chains were sequenced in this cohort, and the absence of alpha or paired-chain data limited detectable features. A further reported finding was that TCR beta sequences accurately predicted the HLA-A and HLA-B alleles for most subjects in the first cohort. The classifier was reported to diagnose cytomegalovirus status with high specificity and sensitivity in both the original cohort and the validation cohort. According to a later analysis, TCR association rates differed among HLA loci, with DRB1 alleles showing the most associated TCRs and HLA-C alleles showing the fewest.

The library was prepared using the immunoSEQ multiplex PCR assay. A mixture of 60 forward primers for TCR Vbeta segments and 13 reverse primers for TCR Jbeta segments was used in the multiplex PCR. A multiplex PCR assay on genomic DNA amplified the CDR3 region of rearranged TCR beta genes. Amplified TCR beta libraries were sequenced as 87-base-pair reads on the Illumina HiSeq System. As for the authors' bioinformatics: Across the 670 or so repertoires, a later analysis counted 75 million to 90 million unique TCR beta chains, 8.5 million to 12 million of which were shared by at least two donors. Raw reads were error-corrected and collapsed into unique sequences with a nearest-neighbor algorithm that merged closely related sequences to remove PCR and sequencing errors. Alignment of CDR3 sequences to IMGT reference sequences was used to assign V, D and J gene segments. Each retained sequence needed at least a six-nucleotide match to both a V gene segment and a J gene segment. Rearrangements were called productive when the CDR3 lacked stop codons and stayed in frame with V and J; all others were non-productive. Following IMGT convention, CDR3 was defined as the stretch from the second conserved V-encoded cysteine to the conserved J-encoded phenylalanine. The earlier analysis of about 640 of the donors excluded any sequence lacking an unambiguous match to a single V gene segment. An earlier analysis of 587 of the donors classified V segments as functional when productive rearrangements were above 56.7% and as segregating when the standard deviation between donors was above 5%. A statistical classification framework was built for diagnosing cytomegalovirus status from the catalog of TCR beta chain sequences. A later analysis assigned V and J genes by comparing TCR nucleotide sequences with IMGT/GENE-DB human TR gene sequences. Using the TCRdist pipeline, a later analysis assigned CDR3 sequences along with most-parsimonious VDJ recombination scenarios. In a later analysis, each TCR beta chain was defined by its CDR3 amino acid sequence together with its V-gene family, and reads without a unique V-gene family were excluded. To address suspected cross-contamination and a sequencing artifact, a later analysis removed 550 to 750 highly shared, low-generation-probability nucleotide sequences. In a later analysis, a clonal expansion index for each public chain was calculated from normalized within-repertoire ranks of inferred template counts. A later analysis computed generation probabilities with a VDJ recombination model fitted to out-of-frame rearrangements, and checked the results against IGoR. Hypergeometric tests were used in a later analysis to score TCR-TCR, TCR-HLA and TCR-CMV co-occurrence, with a repertoire-size bias correction applied to the TCR pairs. A later analysis estimated false discovery rates by permuting HLA or CMV assignments 20 times. In a later analysis, co-occurring TCRs were grouped using DBSCAN, with TCRdist sequence similarity added in when clustering inside HLA-allele-positive subsets. Repertoires with fewer than 30,000 or more than 120,000 public chains, plus five repertoires with anomalous nucleotide sharing, were excluded from co-occurrence clustering. TCRdb carries this immuneACCESS record with in-frame sequences only. Its versions omit some clonotypes, under half of them owing to an unresolved V gene in the studies checked, with the rest unexplained. From that table come the V and J calls and clone size; the DNA was used to work out D and trimming. In all, the sample holds roughly 180,000 clones, and around 78% of those were seen once. The ten largest clones take up around 0.71% of the sample.

The cohort comprised approximately 700 healthy bone marrow donors. At the time of sampling, all cohort members were nominally healthy, though unrecorded immune exposures were likely present. The donor tested CMV seronegative and was one of the 352 seronegative cohort members. A peripheral blood sample was collected from each donor, and TCR beta sequencing was performed on peripheral blood mononuclear cells. Genomic DNA was extracted from the blood cell samples with the Qiagen DNeasy Blood Extraction Kit. The CDR3 contains 14 residues, cysteine and phenylalanine counted. The kept DNA is CDR3 alone, 42 bases in frame from the first base. From V the trimming removes 5 bases and from J it removes 2 bases, while the gene matches leave 2 bases of the junction unaccounted for. Based on the germline V gene, the CDR1 and CDR2 sequences are SQVTM and ANQGSEA. In its sample, this clone was seen a few times. There is no known antigen for this receptor. Per-nucleotide qualities are absent, and no much larger clonotype sits a single base away.

Specimen: PBMCs. This TCR was sampled from a female donor in good health and CMV-seronegative. Here the chain combines TRBV29-1 and TRBJ2-2; a stretch of 10 junction bases matches TRBD1. The CDR3 region: CSVRQGANTGELFF. The nucleotides read TGCAGCGTTCGACAGGGGGCAAACACCGGGGAGCTGTTTTTT.